This T cell receptor beta chain was retrieved from a study of Ad26.COV2.S vaccination and SARS-CoV-2 variants. Across the study: The Ad26.COV2.S arm of the COV1001 trial was where the donor was placed. Ad26.COV2.S was injected intramuscularly once or twice, 56 days apart.

The CDR3 spans 15 residues. Trimming stripped 8 bases from V and 3 bases from J, with 20 bases between. CDR1 and CDR2 from the germline V gene are LGHDT and YNNKEL (reference sequence). TCRdb keeps only in-frame clones here, not all; method: immunoSEQ multiplex PCR. The table records about 680,000 clones, 80% to 90% of them present only once. This clone was counted a few times. Treatment noted: roughly 18 received Ad26.COV2.S at low or high dose, single or two shots; 5 received placebo; per-sample allocation not given. Sampling was done on day 63 after the first vaccine or placebo injection. An adult donor aged 18-55 years was enrolled in Boston.

The receptor comes from a person aged 18-65 years who received the Ad26.COV2.S COVID-19 vaccine or a placebo. The chain carries TRBV3-1 (or the pseudogene TRBV3-2) and TRBJ2-7; D gene uncertain. The sample here was peripheral blood, taken in a trial of Ad26.COV2.S vaccine versus placebo. For the CDR3, the DNA is TGTGCCAGCTCGGATGGTTACGGAATTATCTACGAGCAGTACTTC. Protein sequence: CASSDGYGIIYEQYF.